This T cell receptor (beta chain) was documented in a study of T cell changes during pregnancy in multiple sclerosis. The CDR3 has 14 amino acids. Germline V lookup: CDR1 LNHDA, CDR2 SQIVND (reference sequence). V dropped 5 bases and J dropped 8; count of bases not matched to a gene: 5. Repertoires were generated with immunoSEQ multiplex PCR, while TCRdb's copy carries only in-frame clones and drops some. The repertoire includes some 77,000 clones, about 92% of them detected once, and just over 2.5% sits in the top ten. This material consisted of peripheral blood, taken after pregnancy. The chain has TRBV19 and TRBJ2-1; 11 positions agree with TRBD2. This sequence originates from a female donor in good health, enrolled as a control in a pregnancy study. The DNA for the CDR3 is TGTGCCAGTAGTCCAACTAGCGGGAGCGATGAGCAGTTCTTC. Its translation is CASSPTSGSDEQFF.